Only a few counts were recorded for the clone carrying this T cell receptor (beta chain). The library tagged individual cDNA molecules with unique molecular identifiers. TCRdb reanalysed the RACE reads using MiXCR and keeps one entry per CDR3 protein. The sample holds 340,000 or so distinct CDR3 sequences, roughly 6.9% seen once. This entry comes from a study of human T cells and chemical hapten exposure. There are 16 residues in the CDR3. Germline V gene sequence: CDR1 LGHNA, CDR2 YSLEER. V shed 1 base and J shed 0 bases, with 12 bases lying between them. Noted time point: patch test 1, 2 weeks after DPC sensitization. Treatment described: therapeutic diphenylcyclopropenone sensitization with weekly scalp DPC.

This specimen consisted of whole blood, obtained in connection with sensitization to the hapten diphenylcyclopropenone (DPC). The receptor was derived from a woman aged 18-29 years with alopecia areata. Some clones in this sample may be carry-over from other donors' samples. The J gene is TRBJ1-1, the V gene TRBV4-3, with TRBD1 as a possible D gene (6 bases). The CDR3 DNA is TGCGCCAGCAGCCAAGCCGTCGGACAGATGAACACTGAAGCTTTCTTT. Protein product: CASSQAVGQMNTEAFF.